A single sample is the source of the 24 T cell receptor beta chains below, sequenced in a study of blood T cell repertoires in COVID-19. Clones were read by immunoSEQ multiplex PCR, and TCRdb kept only the in-frame ones, dropping some. The data show around 100,000 clones, more than 75% seen once. The sample consisted of peripheral blood. All receptors derive from a human donor in a cohort sampled during active COVID-19.

The V call is TRBV7-2, the J call TRBJ2-5; maybe TRBD2 (5 bases). The CDR3 covers 15 residues. The germline CDR1 and CDR2 sequences are SGHTA and FQGNSA. Between the trimmed V and J ends, which lost 1 base and 5 bases, there was a span of 14 bases. The CDR3 DNA reads TGTGCCAGCAGCTTAGAGGGCGGCGGGTTGGAGACCCAGTACTTC. Its translation: CASSLEGGGLETQYF. The whole variable domain, remainder taken from reference TRBV7-2 and TRBJ2-5, is GAGVSQSPSNKVTEKGKDVELRCDPISGHTALYWYRQSLGQGLEFLIYFQGNSAPDKSGLPSDRFSAERTGGSVSTLTIQRTQQEDSAVYLCASSLEGGGLETQYFGPGTRLLVL.

The genes are TRBV12-3 or TRBV12-4 and TRBJ1-2, with TRBD1 matching over 7 bases. Losses at the gene ends were 6 bases for V and 8 bases for J; bases not matched to a gene: 3. CDR3 size: 11 residues. DNA for the CDR3: TGTGCCAGCAGAACAGGGGTCGGCTACACCTTC. This translates into CASRTGVGYTF.

The V and J genes are TRBV5-6 and TRBJ1-2; D is unclear. The length of the CDR3 is 13 residues. Trimming took off 1 base at V and 4 bases at J, with 8 bases between the two ends. Germline V gene sequence: CDR1 SGHDT, CDR2 YYEEEE. DNA of the CDR3: TGTGCCAGCAGCTTGCGAAGCGGCTATGGCTACACCTTC. Its translation: CASSLRSGYGYTF.

J is TRBJ1-6 and V is TRBV6-5; 7 bases align to TRBD1. Germline V gene sequence: CDR1 MNHEY, CDR2 SVGAGI. Germline trimming cut 4 bases from V and 5 bases from J; bases unmatched to any gene: 5. This CDR3 is built from 15 residues. The CDR3 loop is CASSSLDRDNSPLHF. CDR3 bases: TGTGCCAGCAGTTCACTCGACAGGGATAATTCACCCCTCCACTTT.

Concerning this clone: Other DNA sequences in the sample encode the same CDR3. This sequence joins TRBV7-2 and TRBJ2-3; D remains ambiguous. The CDR3 spans 14 residues. V was pared by 1 base and J by 1 base, with 6 bases between. Per the germline V gene, CDR1 is SGHTA and CDR2 is FQGNSA. CDR3 in DNA: TGTGCCAGCAGCTTAGACGGAGGCACAGATACGCAGTATTTT. This translates into CASSLDGGTDTQYF.

The chain joins TRBV7-2 to TRBJ1-5, with D possibly matching TRBD1 (6 bases). CDR1 is SGHTA, CDR2 FQGNSA, per germline. The CDR3 spans 14 residues. Trimming pared 6 bases from V and 1 base from J, leaving 10 bases between. The CDR3 nucleotides are TGTGCCAGCAGTGGGGGGGCGAGCAATCAGCCCCAGCATTTT. This translates into CASSGGASNQPQHF.

This chain links TRBV5-4 with TRBJ1-4; 7 positions agree with TRBD1. Germline-derived CDR1 and CDR2 are SGHNT and YYREEE (reference sequence). Losses at the gene ends were 3 bases for V and 4 bases for J; bases not matched to a gene: 12. The CDR3 loop spans 17 amino acids. In nucleotides, the CDR3 is TGTGCCAGCAGCTCGGGACAGATCGCCTCGGGTAATGAAAAACTGTTTTTT. It specifies CASSSGQIASGNEKLFF. The whole variable domain, remainder taken from reference TRBV5-4 and TRBJ1-4, is ETGVTQSPTHLIKTRGQQVTLRCSSQSGHNTVSWYQQALGQGPQFIFQYYREEENGRGNFPPRFSGLQFPNYSSELNVNALELDDSALYLCASSSGQIASGNEKLFFGSGTQLSVL.

This sequence joins TRBV18 and TRBJ2-2; 12 nucleotides match TRBD2. The length of the CDR3 is 18 residues. Germline V gene sequence: CDR1 KGHSH, CDR2 LQKENI. Trimming removed 4 bases from V and 5 bases from J; junction bases left unmatched: 11. The CDR3 region has the DNA TGTGCCAGCTCACGGACGCTAGCGGGGGGGCCCAAAACCGGGGAGCTGTTTTTT. Amino acid sequence: CASSRTLAGGPKTGELFF.

V gene TRBV5-6 combines with J gene TRBJ1-3; possible D gene TRBD1, 6 bases. This CDR3 spans 15 amino acids. The germline CDR1 and CDR2 sequences are SGHDT and YYEEEE. The V gene lost 4 bases and the J gene lost 0 bases, with 11 bases spanning the gap. CDR3 in DNA: TGTGCCAGCAGCAACGGACAGTTCTCTGGAAACACCATATATTTT. This translates into CASSNGQFSGNTIYF.

The chain's CDR3 is CASTPKRGDDEQFF. DNA for the CDR3: TGTGCCAGTACCCCAAAACGGGGGGACGATGAGCAGTTCTTC. The chain recombines TRBV19 with TRBJ2-1; 7 bases are shared with TRBD2. Germline lookup yields CDR1 LNHDA and CDR2 SQIVND (reference sequence). This CDR3 spans 14 amino acids. With 7 bases clipped from V and 8 bases from J, the junction kept 11 bases outside the gene matches. The full variable domain, rest sourced from reference TRBV19 and TRBJ2-1, is DGGITQSPKYLFRKEGQNVTLSCEQNLNHDAMYWYRQDPGQGLRLIYYSQIVNDFQKGDIAEGYSVSREKKESFPLTVTSAQKNPTAFYLCASTPKRGDDEQFFGPGTRLTVL.

J is TRBJ1-3 and V is TRBV3-1 (or the pseudogene TRBV3-2); D remains unclear. V lost 4 bases to trimming and J lost 4 bases, with 8 bases between them. The germline CDR1 and CDR2 sequences are LGHDT and YNNKEL (reference sequence). The CDR3 has 13 amino acids. The DNA of the CDR3 is TGTGCCAGCAGCCTCTCAGGCGGAAACACCATATATTTT. It translates to CASSLSGGNTIYF.

The J gene is TRBJ1-5, the V gene TRBV10-3; D perhaps matches TRBD1 (6 bases). Between the trimmed V and J ends, which lost 7 bases and 3 bases, there was a span of 10 bases. Germline loops: CDR1 ENHRY, CDR2 SYGVKD. This CDR3 has 13 amino acids. The CDR3 DNA reads as TGTGCCATCAACAGGGAGAACAATCAGCCCCAGCATTTT. The encoded protein is CAINRENNQPQHF.

The chain recombines TRBV6-2 or TRBV6-3 with TRBJ2-7, with TRBD1 as a possible D gene (6 bases). Germline V gene lookup returns CDR1 MNHEY and CDR2 SVGEGT. CDR3 length: 16 residues. V was pared by 0 bases and J by 1 base, with 13 bases between. In DNA form, the CDR3 reads TGTGCCAGCAGTTACTCGAGGGACATCCTTTCCTACGAGCAGTACTTC. The encoded protein is CASSYSRDILSYEQYF.

The genes are TRBV6-5 and TRBJ2-2; TRBD1 might be the D (6 bases). The CDR3 length is 15 residues. The germline V gene encodes CDR1 MNHEY and CDR2 SVGAGI. V was pared by 6 bases and J by 4 bases, with 15 bases between. The CDR3 sequence is CASRKNRATTGELFF. CDR3 DNA sequence: TGTGCCAGCAGAAAAAACAGGGCCACCACCGGGGAGCTGTTTTTT.

The chain employs TRBV5-4 and TRBJ2-3, with D perhaps matching TRBD2 (6 bases). The V end lost 7 bases, the J end lost 0 bases, and 9 bases lay between the germline ends. This CDR3 comprises 13 residues. CDR1 is SGHNT, CDR2 YYREEE, per germline (reference sequence). CDR3 bases: TGTGCCAGCGGAGGGACTAGCACAGATACGCAGTATTTT. Translation: CASGGTSTDTQYF. Based on the CDR3 plus reference TRBV5-4 and TRBJ2-3, the full variable domain is ETGVTQSPTHLIKTRGQQVTLRCSSQSGHNTVSWYQQALGQGPQFIFQYYREEENGRGNFPPRFSGLQFPNYSSELNVNALELDDSALYLCASGGTSTDTQYFGPGTRLTVL.

The chain combines TRBV6-2 or TRBV6-3 with TRBJ2-6; maybe TRBD2 (7 bases). The CDR3 contains 16 residues. V was pared by 5 bases and J by 4 bases, with 15 bases between. CDR1 is MNHEY and CDR2 is SVGEGT in the germline V gene. CDR3 nucleotide sequence: TGTGCCAGCAGTCAAGTTGGGAGGGGGGGGGCCAACGTCCTGACTTTC. The encoded protein is CASSQVGRGGANVLTF.

This chain joins TRBV3-1 (or the pseudogene TRBV3-2) and TRBJ1-2, with 7 bases matching TRBD1. The V and J ends lost 3 bases and 13 bases, in that order; junction bases with no gene match: 5. This CDR3 region has 11 residues. From germline, CDR1 is LGHDT and CDR2 YNNKEL (reference sequence). CDR3 nucleotides: TGTGCCAGCAGCCAGTGGGACAGCGTCACCTTC. Its protein product is CASSQWDSVTF.

The rearrangement joins TRBV10-3 to TRBJ1-4, with D maybe TRBD1 (5 bases). V was clipped by 0 bases and J by 8 bases, with 10 bases between them. The germline V gene encodes CDR1 ENHRY and CDR2 SYGVKD. The CDR3 loop spans 14 amino acids. DNA for the CDR3: TGTGCCATCAGTGAGTCAGGGAGGGACGAAAAACTGTTTTTT. Translating gives CAISESGRDEKLFF.

V is TRBV14 and J is TRBJ1-3; no firm D call. CDR3 size: 15 residues. CDR1 and CDR2 (germline): SGHDN, FVKESK. Between the trimmed V and J ends, which lost 1 base and 0 bases, there was a span of 7 bases. Here the CDR3 DNA reads TGTGCCAGCAGCCAAGCCGGGTCCTCTGGAAACACCATATATTTT. This codes for CASSQAGSSGNTIYF. Using reference TRBV14 and TRBJ1-3 for the parts outside the CDR3, the full variable domain is EAGVTQFPSHSVIEKGQTVTLRCDPISGHDNLYWYRRVMGKEIKFLLHFVKESKQDESGMPNNRFLAERTGGTYSTLKVQPAELEDSGVYFCASSQAGSSGNTIYFGEGSWLTVV.

This clone has more than one count but fewer than ten. This sequence joins TRBV11-2 and TRBJ1-6; D gene ambiguous. The CDR3 consists of 18 residues. CDR1 is SGHAT, CDR2 FQNNGV, per germline. The ends were cut back, 5 bases at V and 0 bases at J, with 17 bases in the middle. The CDR3 nucleotides read TGTGCCAGCAGCCCTAGAAGCGGCGGGAGCTCCTATAATTCACCCCTCCACTTT. It codes for CASSPRSGGSSYNSPLHF.

The chain joins TRBV29-1 to TRBJ2-3, with TRBD1 identical over 8 bases. The V segment lost 6 bases and the J segment 2 bases; nucleotides outside the gene matches: 1. Germline-derived CDR1 and CDR2 are SQVTM and ANQGSEA. This CDR3 is built from 12 residues. The CDR3, as DNA: TGCAGCGTGGGACAGGACACAGATACGCAGTATTTT. Its translation is CSVGQDTDTQYF.

The rearrangement uses TRBV6-5 and TRBJ1-6; TRBD1 matches at 7 bases. CDR3 size: 14 residues. The trim removed 6 bases at V and 7 bases at J, leaving 6 bases unmatched. The germline CDR1 and CDR2 sequences are MNHEY and SVGAGI. CDR3 DNA: TGTGCCAGCAGCTTCGACAGGGACAATTCACCCCTCCACTTT. Its protein product is CASSFDRDNSPLHF.

This clone has at least ten counts. V and J are TRBV5-4 and TRBJ2-1, with 8 bases lining up with TRBD2. This CDR3 comprises 16 residues. Trimming removed 4 bases from V and 7 bases from J; junction bases left unmatched: 13. Germline V gives CDR1 SGHNT, CDR2 YYREEE (reference sequence). The CDR3 coding sequence is TGTGCCAGCAGCCCGGCCGGGACTAGAACTATGAATGAGCAGTTCTTC. Translation gives CASSPAGTRTMNEQFF. Complete variable domain (other parts from reference TRBV5-4 and TRBJ2-1): ETGVTQSPTHLIKTRGQQVTLRCSSQSGHNTVSWYQQALGQGPQFIFQYYREEENGRGNFPPRFSGLQFPNYSSELNVNALELDDSALYLCASSPAGTRTMNEQFFGPGTRLTVL.

This clone was picked up a small number of times. The rearrangement uses TRBV7-8 and TRBJ2-7; D is unresolved. The CDR3 contains 12 residues. Trimming pared 3 bases from V and 4 bases from J, leaving 7 bases between. Germline V gene sequence: CDR1 SGHVS, CDR2 FQNEAQ. The CDR3 bases are TGTGCCAGCAGCTTGGAGCGATACGAGCAGTACTTC. Amino acid sequence: CASSLERYEQYF.